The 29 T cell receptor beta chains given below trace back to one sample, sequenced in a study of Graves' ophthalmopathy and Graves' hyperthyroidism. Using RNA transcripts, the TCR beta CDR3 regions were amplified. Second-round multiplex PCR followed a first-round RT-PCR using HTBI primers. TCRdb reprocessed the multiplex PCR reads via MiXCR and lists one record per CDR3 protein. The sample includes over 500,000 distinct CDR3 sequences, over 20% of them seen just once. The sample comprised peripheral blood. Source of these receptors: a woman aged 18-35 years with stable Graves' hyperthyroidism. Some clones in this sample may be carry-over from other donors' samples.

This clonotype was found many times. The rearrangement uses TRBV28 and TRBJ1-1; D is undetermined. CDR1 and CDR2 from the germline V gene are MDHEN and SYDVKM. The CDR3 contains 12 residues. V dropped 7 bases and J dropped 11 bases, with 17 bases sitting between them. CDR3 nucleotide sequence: TGTGCCAGCACCCCCGGAGCTCTGGAGGCTTTCTTT. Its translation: CASTPGALEAFF.

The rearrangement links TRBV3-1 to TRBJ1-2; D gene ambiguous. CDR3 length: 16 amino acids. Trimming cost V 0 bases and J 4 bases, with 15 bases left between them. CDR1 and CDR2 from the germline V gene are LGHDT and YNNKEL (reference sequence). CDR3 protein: CASSQDERTATYGYTF. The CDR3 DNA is TGTGCCAGCAGCCAAGATGAGAGGACGGCGACCTATGGCTACACCTTC. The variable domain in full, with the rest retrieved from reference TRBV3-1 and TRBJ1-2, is DTAVSQTPKYLVTQMGNDKSIKCEQNLGHDTMYWYKQDSKKFLKIMFSYNNKELIINETVPNRFSPKSPDKAHLNLHINSLELGDSAVYFCASSQDERTATYGYTFGSGTRLTVV.

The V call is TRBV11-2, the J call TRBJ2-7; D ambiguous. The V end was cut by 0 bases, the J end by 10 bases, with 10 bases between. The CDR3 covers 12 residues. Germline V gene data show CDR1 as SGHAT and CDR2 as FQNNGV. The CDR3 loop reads CASSLDEYSQYF. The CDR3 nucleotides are TGTGCCAGCAGCTTAGATGAGTACAGCCAGTACTTC.

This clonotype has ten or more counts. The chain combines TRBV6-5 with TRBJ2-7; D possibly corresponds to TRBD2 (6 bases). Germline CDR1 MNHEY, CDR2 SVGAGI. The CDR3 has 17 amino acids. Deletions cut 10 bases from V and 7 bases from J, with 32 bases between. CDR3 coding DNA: TGTGCCACCACGGAGGTAGGGGAGGCGACTTTCCTTCCGGAGCAGTACTTC. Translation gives CATTEVGEATFLPEQYF.

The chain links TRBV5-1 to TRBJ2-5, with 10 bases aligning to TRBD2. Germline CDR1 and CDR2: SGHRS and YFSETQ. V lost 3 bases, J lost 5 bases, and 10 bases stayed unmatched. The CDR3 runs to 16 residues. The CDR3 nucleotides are TGCGCCAGCAGCTCCCGCCGGACTAGCGGAAAGGAGACCCAGTACTTC. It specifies CASSSRRTSGKETQYF.

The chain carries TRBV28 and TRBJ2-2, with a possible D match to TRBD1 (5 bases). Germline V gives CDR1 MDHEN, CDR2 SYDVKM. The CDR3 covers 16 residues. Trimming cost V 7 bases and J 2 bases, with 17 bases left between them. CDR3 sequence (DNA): TGTGCCAGCATGGTGTTTGGGCAGGGAAACACCGGGGAGCTGTTTTTT. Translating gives CASMVFGQGNTGELFF.

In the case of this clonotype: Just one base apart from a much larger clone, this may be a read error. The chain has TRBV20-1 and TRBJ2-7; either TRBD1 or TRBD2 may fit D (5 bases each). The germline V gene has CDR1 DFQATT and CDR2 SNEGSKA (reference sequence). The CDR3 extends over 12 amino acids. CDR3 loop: CSTRRDEYEQYF. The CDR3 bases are TGCAGTACTAGACGGGACGAGTACGAGCAGTACTTC.

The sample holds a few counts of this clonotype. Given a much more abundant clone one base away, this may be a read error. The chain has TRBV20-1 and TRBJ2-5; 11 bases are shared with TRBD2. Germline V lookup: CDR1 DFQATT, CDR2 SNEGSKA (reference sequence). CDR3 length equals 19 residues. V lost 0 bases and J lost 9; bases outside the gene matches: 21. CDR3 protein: CSARELAGTSGKMAEAQYF. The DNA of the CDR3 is TGCAGTGCTAGAGAGCTGGCGGGGACTAGCGGAAAAATGGCGGAGGCCCAGTACTTC.

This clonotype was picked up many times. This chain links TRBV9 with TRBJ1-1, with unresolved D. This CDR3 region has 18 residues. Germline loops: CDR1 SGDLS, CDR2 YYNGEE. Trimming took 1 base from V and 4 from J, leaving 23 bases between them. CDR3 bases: TGTGCCAGCAGCGTAAATGAGTACAAGCCCCAAGGTGTCACTGAAGCTTTCTTT. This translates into CASSVNEYKPQGVTEAFF.

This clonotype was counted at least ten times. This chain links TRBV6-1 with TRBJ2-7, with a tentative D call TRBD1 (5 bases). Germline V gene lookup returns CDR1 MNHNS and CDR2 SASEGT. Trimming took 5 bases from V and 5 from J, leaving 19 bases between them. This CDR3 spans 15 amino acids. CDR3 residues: CASSPRAIQSHEQYF. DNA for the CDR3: TGTGCCAGCAGTCCCAGGGCCATCCAGAGTCACGAGCAGTACTTC.

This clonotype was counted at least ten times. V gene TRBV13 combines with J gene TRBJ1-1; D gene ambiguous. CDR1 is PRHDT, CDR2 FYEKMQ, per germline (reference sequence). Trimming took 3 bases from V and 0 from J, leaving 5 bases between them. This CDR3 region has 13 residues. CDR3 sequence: CASSFVMNTEAFF. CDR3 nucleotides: TGTGCCAGCAGCTTCGTAATGAACACTGAAGCTTTCTTT.

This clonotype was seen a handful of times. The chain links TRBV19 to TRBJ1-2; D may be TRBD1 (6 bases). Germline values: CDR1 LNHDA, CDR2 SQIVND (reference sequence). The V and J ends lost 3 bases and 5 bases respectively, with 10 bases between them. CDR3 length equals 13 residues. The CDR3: CASSIKGEYGYTF. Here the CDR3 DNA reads TGTGCCAGTAGTATCAAGGGGGAGTATGGCTACACCTTC.

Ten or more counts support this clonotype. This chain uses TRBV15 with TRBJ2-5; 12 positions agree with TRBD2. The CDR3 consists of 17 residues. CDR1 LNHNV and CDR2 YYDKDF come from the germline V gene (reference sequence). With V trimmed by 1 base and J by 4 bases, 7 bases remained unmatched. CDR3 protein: CATSRGPTSGGRETQYF. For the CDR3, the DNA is TGTGCCACCAGCAGAGGCCCTACTAGCGGGGGGCGAGAGACCCAGTACTTC.

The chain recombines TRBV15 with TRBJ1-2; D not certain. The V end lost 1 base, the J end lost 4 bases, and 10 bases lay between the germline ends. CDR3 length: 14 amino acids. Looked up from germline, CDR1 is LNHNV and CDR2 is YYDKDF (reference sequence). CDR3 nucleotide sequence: TGTGCCACCAGCAGAGGGACGGGCTTCTATGGCTACACCTTC. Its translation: CATSRGTGFYGYTF.

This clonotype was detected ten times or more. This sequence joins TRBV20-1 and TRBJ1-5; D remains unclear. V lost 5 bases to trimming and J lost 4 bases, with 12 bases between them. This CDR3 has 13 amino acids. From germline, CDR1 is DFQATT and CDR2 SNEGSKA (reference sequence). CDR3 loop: CSAGLGGNQPQHF. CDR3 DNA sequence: TGCAGTGCTGGATTGGGTGGTAATCAGCCCCAGCATTTT.

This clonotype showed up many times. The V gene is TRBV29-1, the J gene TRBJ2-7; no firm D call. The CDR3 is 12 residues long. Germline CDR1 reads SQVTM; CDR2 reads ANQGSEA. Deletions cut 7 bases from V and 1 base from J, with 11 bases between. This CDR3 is CSGTTGSYEQYF. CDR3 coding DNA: TGCAGCGGAACGACCGGTTCCTACGAGCAGTACTTC.

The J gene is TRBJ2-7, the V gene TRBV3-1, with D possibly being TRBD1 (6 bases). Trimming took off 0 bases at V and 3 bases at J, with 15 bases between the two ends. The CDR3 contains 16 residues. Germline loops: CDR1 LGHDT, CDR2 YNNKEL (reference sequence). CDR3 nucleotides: TGTGCCAGCAGCCAAGATCTTTGGCAGGGGAACTACGAGCAGTACTTC. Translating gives CASSQDLWQGNYEQYF.

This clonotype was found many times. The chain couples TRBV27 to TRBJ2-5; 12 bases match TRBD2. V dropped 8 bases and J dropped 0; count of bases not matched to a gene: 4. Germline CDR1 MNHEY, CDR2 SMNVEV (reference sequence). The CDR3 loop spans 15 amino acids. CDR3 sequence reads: CASHRLAGDQETQYF. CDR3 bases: TGTGCCAGCCACCGACTAGCGGGGGACCAAGAGACCCAGTACTTC.

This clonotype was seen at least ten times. CDR3 DNA sequence: TGTGCCAGCAGTTTAAAAGGACTGTCCAATCAGCCCCAGCATTTT. Its translation: CASSLKGLSNQPQHF. The genes are TRBV28 and TRBJ1-5; D is unclear. The V end was cut by 2 bases, the J end by 3 bases, with 11 bases between. The CDR3 runs to 15 residues. CDR1 is MDHEN and CDR2 is SYDVKM in the germline V gene.

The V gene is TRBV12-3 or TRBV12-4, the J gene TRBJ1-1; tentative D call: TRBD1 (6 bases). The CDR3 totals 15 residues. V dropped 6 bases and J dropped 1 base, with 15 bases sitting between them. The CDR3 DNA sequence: TGTGCCAGCAGCTGGGCAGCGGGGGCGAACACTGAAGCTTTCTTT. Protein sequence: CASSWAAGANTEAFF.

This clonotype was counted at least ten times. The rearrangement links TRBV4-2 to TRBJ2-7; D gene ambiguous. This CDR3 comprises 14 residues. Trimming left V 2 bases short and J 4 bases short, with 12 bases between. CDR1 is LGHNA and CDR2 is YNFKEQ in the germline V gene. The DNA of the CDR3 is TGTGCCAGCAGCCAAACTATTAAAACTTACGAGCAGTACTTC. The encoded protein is CASSQTIKTYEQYF.

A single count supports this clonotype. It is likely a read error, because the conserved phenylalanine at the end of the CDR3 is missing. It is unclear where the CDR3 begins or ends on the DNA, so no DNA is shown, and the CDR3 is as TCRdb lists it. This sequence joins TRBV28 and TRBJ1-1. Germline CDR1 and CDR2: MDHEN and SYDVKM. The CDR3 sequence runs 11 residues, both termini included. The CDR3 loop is CASSLLGEACL.

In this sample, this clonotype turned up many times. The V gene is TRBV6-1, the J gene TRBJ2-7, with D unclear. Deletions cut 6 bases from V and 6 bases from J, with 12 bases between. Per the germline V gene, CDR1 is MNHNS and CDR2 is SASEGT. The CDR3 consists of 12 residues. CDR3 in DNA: TGTGCCAGCAGGGGTAGTCCGTCCGAGCAGTACTTC. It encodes CASRGSPSEQYF.

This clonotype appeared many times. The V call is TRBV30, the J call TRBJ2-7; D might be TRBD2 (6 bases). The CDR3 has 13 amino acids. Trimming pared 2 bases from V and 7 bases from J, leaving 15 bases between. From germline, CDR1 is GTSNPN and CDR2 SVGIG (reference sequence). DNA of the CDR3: TGTGCCTGGAGTCTGGACACGGAGGGGGAGCAGTACTTC. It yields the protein CAWSLDTEGEQYF.

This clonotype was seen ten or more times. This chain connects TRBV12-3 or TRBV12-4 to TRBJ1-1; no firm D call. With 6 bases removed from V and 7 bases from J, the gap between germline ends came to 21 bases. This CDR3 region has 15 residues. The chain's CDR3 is CASRPSGVQAYEAFF. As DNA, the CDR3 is TGTGCCAGCAGACCTAGTGGCGTCCAGGCGTATGAAGCTTTCTTT.

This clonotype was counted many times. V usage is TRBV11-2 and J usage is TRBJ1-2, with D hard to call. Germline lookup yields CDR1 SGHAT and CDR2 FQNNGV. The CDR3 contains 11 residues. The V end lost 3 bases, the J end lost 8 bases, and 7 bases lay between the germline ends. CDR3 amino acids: CASSFYGGYTF. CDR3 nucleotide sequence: TGTGCCAGCAGCTTCTACGGAGGCTACACCTTC.

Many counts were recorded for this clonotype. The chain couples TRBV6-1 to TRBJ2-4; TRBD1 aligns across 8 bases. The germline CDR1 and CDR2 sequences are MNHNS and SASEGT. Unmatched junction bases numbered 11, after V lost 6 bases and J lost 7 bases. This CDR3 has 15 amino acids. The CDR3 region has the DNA TGTGCCAGCAGCAACGCCGGGACAGGAACGAACATTCAGTACTTC. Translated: CASSNAGTGTNIQYF.

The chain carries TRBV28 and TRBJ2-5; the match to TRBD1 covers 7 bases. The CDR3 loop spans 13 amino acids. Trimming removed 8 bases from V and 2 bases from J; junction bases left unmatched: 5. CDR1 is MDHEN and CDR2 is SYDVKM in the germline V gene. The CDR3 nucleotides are TGTGCCAGCCGAGGACAGGCGCAAGAGACCCAGTACTTC. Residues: CASRGQAQETQYF.

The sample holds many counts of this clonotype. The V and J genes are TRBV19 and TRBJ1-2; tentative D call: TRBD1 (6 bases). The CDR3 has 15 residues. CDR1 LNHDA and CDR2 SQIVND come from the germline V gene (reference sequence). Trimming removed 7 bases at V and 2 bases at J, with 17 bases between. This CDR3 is CASIRGGDFNYGYTF. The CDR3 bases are TGTGCCAGTATCCGAGGGGGGGATTTCAACTATGGCTACACCTTC.